This T cell receptor (beta chain) was identified during a study of blood T cell repertoires in COVID-19. Study-level information: Samples taken during acute and convalescent COVID-19 were collected in the United States, Italy and Spain.

In terms of age and location, participants ranged from roughly 18 to 90 years and lived in fewer than 30 US areas. In the authors' workflow: Using reference gene primer amplification, nucleated cell counts were estimated. Sequenced by immunoSEQ multiplex PCR; TCRdb stores in-frame clones only, minus some. The V and J calls and the clone size are those of that table, but D and trimming were determined from the DNA. This sample has over 200,000 clones; 87% occur once, and the top ten carry less than 14%. The clonotype originates from a man aged 25 to 40 who had recovered from COVID-19. Sequencing used PBMCs or T cells enriched from blood (not recorded which).

CDR3 region: CASSRQTGAPNTEAFF. CDR3 DNA: TGTGCCAGCAGCCGACAAACAGGGGCGCCAAACACTGAAGCTTTCTTT. This chain uses TRBV5-4 with TRBJ1-1, with TRBD1 identical over 7 bases. V was clipped by 4 bases and J by 2 bases; unmatched bases: 11. This CDR3 spans 16 amino acids. The germline V gene encodes CDR1 SGHNT and CDR2 YYREEE (reference sequence).